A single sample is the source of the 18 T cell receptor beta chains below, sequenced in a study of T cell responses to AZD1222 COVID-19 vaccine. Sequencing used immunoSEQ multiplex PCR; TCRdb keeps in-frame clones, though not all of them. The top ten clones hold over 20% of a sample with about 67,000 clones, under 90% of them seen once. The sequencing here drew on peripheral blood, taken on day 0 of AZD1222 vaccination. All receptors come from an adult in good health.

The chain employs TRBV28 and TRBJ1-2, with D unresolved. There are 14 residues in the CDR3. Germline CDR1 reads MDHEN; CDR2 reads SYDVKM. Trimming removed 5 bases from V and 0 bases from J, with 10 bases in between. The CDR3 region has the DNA TGTGCCAGCAGTAAAGGAGCCTCTAACTATGGCTACACCTTC. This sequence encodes CASSKGASNYGYTF.

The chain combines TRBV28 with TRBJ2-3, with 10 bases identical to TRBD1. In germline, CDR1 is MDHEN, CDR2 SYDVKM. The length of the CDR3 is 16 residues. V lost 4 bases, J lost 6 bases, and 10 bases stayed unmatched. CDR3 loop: CASSSLRTGGSDTQYF. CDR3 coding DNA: TGTGCCAGCAGTTCCCTCCGGACAGGGGGATCCGATACGCAGTATTTT.

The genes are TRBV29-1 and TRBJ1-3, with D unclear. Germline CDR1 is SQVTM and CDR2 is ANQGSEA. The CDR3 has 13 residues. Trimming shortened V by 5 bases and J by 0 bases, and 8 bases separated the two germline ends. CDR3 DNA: TGCAGCGTTAGACACCTCTCTGGAAACACCATATATTTT. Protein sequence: CSVRHLSGNTIYF.

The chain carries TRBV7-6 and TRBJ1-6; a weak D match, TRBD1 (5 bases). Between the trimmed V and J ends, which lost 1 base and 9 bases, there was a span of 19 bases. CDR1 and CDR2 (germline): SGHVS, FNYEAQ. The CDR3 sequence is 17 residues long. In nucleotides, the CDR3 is TGTGCCAGCAGCTTAGTTATAAGTCGGGGGTTTGGTTCACCCCTCCACTTT. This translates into CASSLVISRGFGSPLHF.

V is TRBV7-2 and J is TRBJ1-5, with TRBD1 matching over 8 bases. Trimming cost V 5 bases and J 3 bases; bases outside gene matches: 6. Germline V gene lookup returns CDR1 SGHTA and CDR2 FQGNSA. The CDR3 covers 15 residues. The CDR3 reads CASSARQGNNQPQHF. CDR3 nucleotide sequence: TGTGCCAGCAGCGCCCGACAGGGGAACAATCAGCCCCAGCATTTT.

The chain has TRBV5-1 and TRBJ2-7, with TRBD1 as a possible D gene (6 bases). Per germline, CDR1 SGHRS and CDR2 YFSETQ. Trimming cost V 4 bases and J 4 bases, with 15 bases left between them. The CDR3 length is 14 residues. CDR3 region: CASSTSGQKYEQYF. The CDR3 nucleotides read TGCGCCAGCAGCACTTCCGGACAGAAGTACGAGCAGTACTTC. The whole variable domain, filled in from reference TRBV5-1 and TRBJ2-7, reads KAGVTQTPRYLIKTRGQQVTLSCSPISGHRSVSWYQQTPGQGLQFLFEYFSETQRNKGNFPGRFSGRQFSNSRSEMNVSTLELGDSALYLCASSTSGQKYEQYFGPGTRLTVT.

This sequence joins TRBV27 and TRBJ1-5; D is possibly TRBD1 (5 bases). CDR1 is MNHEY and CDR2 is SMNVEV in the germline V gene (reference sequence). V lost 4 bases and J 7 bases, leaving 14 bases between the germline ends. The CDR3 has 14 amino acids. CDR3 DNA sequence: TGTGCCAGCAGTTCTTCAGGGAGTTGGCAGCCCCAGCATTTT. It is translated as CASSSSGSWQPQHF.

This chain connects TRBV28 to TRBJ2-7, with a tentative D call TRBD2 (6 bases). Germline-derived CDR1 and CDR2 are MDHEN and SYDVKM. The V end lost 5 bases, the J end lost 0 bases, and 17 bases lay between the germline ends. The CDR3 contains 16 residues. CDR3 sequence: CASSAPGLQSSYEQYF. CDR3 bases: TGTGCCAGCAGTGCCCCGGGACTCCAGAGCTCCTACGAGCAGTACTTC.

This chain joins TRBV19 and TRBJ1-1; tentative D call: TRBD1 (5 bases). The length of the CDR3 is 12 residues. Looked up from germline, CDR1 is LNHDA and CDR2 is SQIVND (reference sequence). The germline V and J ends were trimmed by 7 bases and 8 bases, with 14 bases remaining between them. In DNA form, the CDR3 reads TGTGCCAGTAAAATTCGGACAAACGAAGCTTTCTTT. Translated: CASKIRTNEAFF.

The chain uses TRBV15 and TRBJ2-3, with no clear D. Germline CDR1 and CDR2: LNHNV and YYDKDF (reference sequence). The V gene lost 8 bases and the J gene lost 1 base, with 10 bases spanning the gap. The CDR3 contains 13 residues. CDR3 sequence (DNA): TGTGCCACCCTGAGATTGGGCACAGATACGCAGTATTTT. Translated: CATLRLGTDTQYF.

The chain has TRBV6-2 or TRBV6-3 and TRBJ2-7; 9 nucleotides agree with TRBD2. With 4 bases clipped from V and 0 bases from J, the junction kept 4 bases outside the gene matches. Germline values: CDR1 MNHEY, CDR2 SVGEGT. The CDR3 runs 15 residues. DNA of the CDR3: TGTGCCAGCAGTTCTGAACTAGCGGGCTCCTACGAGCAGTACTTC. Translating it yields CASSSELAGSYEQYF.

DNA of the CDR3: TGTGCCAGCAGCTTGGCCGAGAATGAGCAGTTCTTC. This sequence encodes CASSLAENEQFF. The V gene is TRBV5-4, the J gene TRBJ2-1; no reliable D call. CDR3 length equals 12 residues. Germline values: CDR1 SGHNT, CDR2 YYREEE (reference sequence). The ends were cut back, 0 bases at V and 7 bases at J, with 5 bases in the middle. Complete variable domain (other parts from reference TRBV5-4 and TRBJ2-1): ETGVTQSPTHLIKTRGQQVTLRCSSQSGHNTVSWYQQALGQGPQFIFQYYREEENGRGNFPPRFSGLQFPNYSSELNVNALELDDSALYLCASSLAENEQFFGPGTRLTVL.

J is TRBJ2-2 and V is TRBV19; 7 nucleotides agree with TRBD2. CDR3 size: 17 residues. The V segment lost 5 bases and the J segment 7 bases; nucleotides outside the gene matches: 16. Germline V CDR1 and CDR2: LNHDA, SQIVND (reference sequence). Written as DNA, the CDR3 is TGTGCCAGTAGTCCTCTAGCGGCAAAAGGTCCCCACGGGGAGCTGTTTTTT. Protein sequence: CASSPLAAKGPHGELFF.

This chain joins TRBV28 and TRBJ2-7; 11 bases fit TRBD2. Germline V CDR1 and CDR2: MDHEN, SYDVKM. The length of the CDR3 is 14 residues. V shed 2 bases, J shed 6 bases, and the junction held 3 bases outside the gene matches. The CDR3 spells CASSLVAGGFEQYF. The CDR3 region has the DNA TGTGCCAGCAGTTTAGTAGCGGGGGGGTTCGAGCAGTACTTC.

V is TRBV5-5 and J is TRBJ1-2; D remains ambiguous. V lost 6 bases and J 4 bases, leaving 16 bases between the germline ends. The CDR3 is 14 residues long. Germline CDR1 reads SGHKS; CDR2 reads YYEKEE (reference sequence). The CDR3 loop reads CASNGGAVTYGYTF. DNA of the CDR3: TGTGCCAGCAATGGAGGAGCAGTTACCTATGGCTACACCTTC. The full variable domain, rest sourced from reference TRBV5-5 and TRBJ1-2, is DAGVTQSPTHLIKTRGQQVTLRCSPISGHKSVSWYQQVLGQGPQFIFQYYEKEERGRGNFPDRFSARQFPNYSSELNVNALLLGDSALYLCASNGGAVTYGYTFGSGTRLTVV.

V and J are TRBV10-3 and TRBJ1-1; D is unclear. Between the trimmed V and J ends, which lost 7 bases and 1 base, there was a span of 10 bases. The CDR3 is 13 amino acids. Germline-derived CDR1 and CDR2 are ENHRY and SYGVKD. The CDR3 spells CAINRLENTEAFF. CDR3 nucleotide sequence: TGTGCCATCAACCGACTAGAGAACACTGAAGCTTTCTTT.

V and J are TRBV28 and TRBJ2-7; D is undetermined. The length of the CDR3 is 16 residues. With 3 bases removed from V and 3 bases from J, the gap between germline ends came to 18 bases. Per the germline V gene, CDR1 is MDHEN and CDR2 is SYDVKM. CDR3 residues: CASSFSSLGSGYEQYF. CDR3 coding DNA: TGTGCCAGCAGTTTTAGTTCCTTGGGATCGGGCTACGAGCAGTACTTC.

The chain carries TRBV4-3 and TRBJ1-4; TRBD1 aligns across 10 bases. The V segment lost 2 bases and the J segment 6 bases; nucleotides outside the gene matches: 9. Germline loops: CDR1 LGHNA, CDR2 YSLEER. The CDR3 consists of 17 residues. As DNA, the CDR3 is TGCGCCAGCAGCCAACAGGGACAGGGGCAGCGGGATGAAAAACTGTTTTTT. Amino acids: CASSQQGQGQRDEKLFF.